A single sample gave rise to the 10 T cell receptor beta chains below, sequenced in a study of early T cells in non-severe SARS-CoV-2 infection. One entry per CDR3 protein results from TCRdb running MiXCR on the 5' RACE reads. The sample consists of tens of thousands of distinct CDR3 sequences, about 6.5% of them appearing once. The sequenced sample consisted of whole blood. The receptor source for this set is an adult who was a healthcare worker with PCR-confirmed SARS-CoV-2 infection or an uninfected control (not recorded which).

This clonotype was counted at least ten times. The V gene is TRBV28, the J gene TRBJ2-5, with TRBD1 matching 7 bases. The CDR3 length is 13 residues. CDR1 is MDHEN and CDR2 is SYDVKM in the germline V gene. Germline trimming cut 5 bases from V and 4 bases from J; bases unmatched to any gene: 4. CDR3 sequence reads: CASSKGQRETQYF. CDR3 nucleotide sequence: TGTGCCAGCAGTAAGGGACAGCGAGAGACCCAGTACTTC.

The chain combines TRBV25-1 with TRBJ2-7; TRBD1 matches at 8 bases. Germline values: CDR1 MGHDK, CDR2 SYGVNS. Germline trimming cut 3 bases from V and 9 bases from J; bases unmatched to any gene: 4. The CDR3 spans 12 residues. DNA of the CDR3: TGTGCCAGCAGTGAGGGGACAGGCGGGCAGTACTTC. It encodes CASSEGTGGQYF.

This clonotype appeared a few times. V is TRBV5-4 and J is TRBJ1-1, with D possibly being TRBD1 (5 bases). The V and J ends lost 0 bases and 4 bases respectively, with 13 bases between them. Germline CDR1 SGHNT, CDR2 YYREEE (reference sequence). CDR3 length: 15 amino acids. CDR3 sequence (DNA): TGTGCCAGCAGCTTGGGACAGCCCCTGGGCACTGAAGCTTTCTTT. Translation: CASSLGQPLGTEAFF.

This clonotype was found many times. The V gene is TRBV6-6, the J gene TRBJ1-5, with 9 bases identical to TRBD1. The CDR3 sequence is 17 residues long. Germline CDR1 reads MNHNY; CDR2 reads SVGAGI (reference sequence). Trimming removed 4 bases from V and 6 bases from J; junction bases left unmatched: 13. The CDR3, as DNA: TGTGCCAGCAGTTTTCACCGGGACAGGGTATACGGTCAGCCCCAGCATTTT. Translation: CASSFHRDRVYGQPQHF.

This clonotype was observed at least ten times. V is TRBV30 and J is TRBJ1-5; 8 bases fit TRBD1. Germline lookup yields CDR1 GTSNPN and CDR2 SVGIG (reference sequence). V gave up 2 bases and J gave up 5 bases; unmatched junction bases: 2. This CDR3 has 13 residues. For the CDR3, the DNA is TGTGCCTGGAGTCCGGACAGGGATCAGCCCCAGCATTTT. As protein: CAWSPDRDQPQHF.

V gene TRBV7-2 combines with J gene TRBJ2-2; the D gene is possibly TRBD2 (6 bases). The CDR3 loop spans 16 amino acids. Trimming shortened V by 4 bases and J by 5 bases, and 17 bases separated the two germline ends. Germline loops: CDR1 SGHTA, CDR2 FQGNSA. The CDR3 bases are TGTGCCAGCAGCTCGAGACTAGGAGGAAGTACCGGGGAGCTGTTTTTT. Its translation is CASSSRLGGSTGELFF. Looking up the rest from reference TRBV7-2 and TRBJ2-2 gives the full variable domain: GAGVSQSPSNKVTEKGKDVELRCDPISGHTALYWYRQSLGQGLEFLIYFQGNSAPDKSGLPSDRFSAERTGGSVSTLTIQRTQQEDSAVYLCASSSRLGGSTGELFFGEGSRLTVL.

This clonotype was observed at least ten times. V gene TRBV6-6 combines with J gene TRBJ1-3; TRBD1 matches 7 bases. CDR3 length: 15 residues. V gave up 5 bases and J gave up 4 bases; unmatched junction bases: 8. Looked up from germline, CDR1 is MNHNY and CDR2 is SVGAGI (reference sequence). The CDR3 is CASSPPGGGGNTIYF. The DNA for the CDR3 is TGTGCCAGCAGTCCCCCCGGAGGGGGCGGAAACACCATATATTTT.

This clonotype was recorded many times. The chain carries TRBV7-2 and TRBJ2-1; 9 bases align to TRBD2. The J segment lost 3 bases and the V segment lost 1 base, leaving 4 bases of the junction unmatched. The CDR3 sequence is 16 residues long. The germline V gene encodes CDR1 SGHTA and CDR2 FQGNSA. Here the CDR3 reads CASSLEGSGGYNEQFF. The CDR3 coding sequence is TGTGCCAGCAGCTTAGAGGGTAGCGGGGGCTACAATGAGCAGTTCTTC. Looking up the rest from reference TRBV7-2 and TRBJ2-1 gives the full variable domain: GAGVSQSPSNKVTEKGKDVELRCDPISGHTALYWYRQSLGQGLEFLIYFQGNSAPDKSGLPSDRFSAERTGGSVSTLTIQRTQQEDSAVYLCASSLEGSGGYNEQFFGPGTRLTVL.

This clonotype was detected many times. The J gene is TRBJ2-1, the V gene TRBV3-1; 7 bases agree with TRBD1. The trim removed 2 bases at V and 0 bases at J, leaving 7 bases unmatched. In germline, CDR1 is LGHDT, CDR2 YNNKEL (reference sequence). This CDR3 region has 17 residues. The CDR3 loop is CASSQTPTGFSYNEQFF. CDR3 sequence (DNA): TGTGCCAGCAGCCAAACCCCGACAGGGTTCTCCTACAATGAGCAGTTCTTC.

This clonotype was counted ten times or more. The chain uses TRBV4-1 and TRBJ1-5, with D unclear. The CDR3 extends over 15 amino acids. In germline, CDR1 is MGHRA, CDR2 YSYEKL. Trimming removed 0 bases from V and 2 bases from J, with 8 bases in between. In DNA form, the CDR3 reads TGCGCCAGCAGCCAAGATTCGTTTGGCAATCAGCCCCAGCATTTT. Amino acid sequence: CASSQDSFGNQPQHF.